These 7 T cell receptor beta chains were all obtained from the same sample, sequenced in a study of blood T cell repertoires in COVID-19. Only in-frame clones appear in the TCRdb table, and some are missing; sequencing was by immunoSEQ multiplex PCR. The sample yields about 130,000 clones, roughly 80% seen once. The sample taken for sequencing was peripheral blood. The receptor set was obtained from a man aged 70-80 years with acute or convalescent COVID-19.

The rearrangement links TRBV2 to TRBJ1-1; no reliable D call. V dropped 6 bases and J dropped 0 bases, with 11 bases sitting between them. CDR1 is SNHLY, CDR2 FYNNEI, per germline. CDR3 length: 14 residues. Here the CDR3 DNA reads TGTGCCAGCAGGGCCCTGGGAGTGAACACTGAAGCTTTCTTT. Translating it yields CASRALGVNTEAFF.

This clone was recorded only once. V and J are TRBV6-2 or TRBV6-3 and TRBJ2-3, with TRBD1 matching over 9 bases. From germline, CDR1 is MNHEY and CDR2 SVGEGT. The trim removed 5 bases at V and 7 bases at J, leaving 10 bases unmatched. CDR3 length: 15 amino acids. The CDR3 loop reads CASSRRQGGSNTQYF. CDR3 nucleotide sequence: TGTGCCAGCAGTAGAAGACAGGGGGGGAGCAATACGCAGTATTTT.

A few counts support this clone. The CDR3 loop is CASSYPPGQGSSYNSPLHF. CDR3 DNA sequence: TGTGCCAGCAGCTACCCGCCGGGACAGGGGAGCTCCTATAATTCACCCCTCCACTTT. This chain connects TRBV7-9 to TRBJ1-6; 10 bases line up with TRBD1. With V trimmed by 4 bases and J by 0 bases, 9 bases remained unmatched. CDR1 is SEHNR and CDR2 is FQNEAQ in the germline V gene (reference sequence). The length of the CDR3 is 19 residues.

This clone was seen once. The chain has TRBV5-1 and TRBJ1-1; D is perhaps TRBD1 (6 bases). The V gene's germline CDR1 is SGHRS and CDR2 YFSETQ. V was cut by 4 bases and J by 1 base, with 14 bases left in between. CDR3 length: 15 amino acids. The CDR3 reads CASSIGGWGNTEAFF. The CDR3, as DNA: TGCGCCAGCAGCATAGGGGGATGGGGGAACACTGAAGCTTTCTTT.

The rearrangement links TRBV6-5 to TRBJ2-5; D is possibly TRBD2 (5 bases). The V gene lost 0 bases and the J gene lost 4 bases, with 9 bases spanning the gap. The CDR3 runs to 14 residues. CDR1 is MNHEY and CDR2 is SVGAGI in the germline V gene. CDR3 nucleotides: TGTGCCAGCAGTTACTCACGGGGTGCAGAGACCCAGTACTTC. Translation gives CASSYSRGAETQYF.

The table lists this clone with a count of one. The chain has TRBV18 and TRBJ1-2, with D perhaps TRBD1 (6 bases). Trimming left V 6 bases short and J 0 bases short, with 20 bases between. This CDR3 contains 17 residues. The germline CDR1 and CDR2 sequences are KGHSH and LQKENI. The CDR3 sequence is CASSPEGGRLANYGYTF. The DNA of the CDR3 is TGTGCCAGCTCCCCCGAAGGGGGACGCTTAGCTAACTATGGCTACACCTTC.

This clone has at least ten counts. V and J are TRBV29-1 and TRBJ2-7; TRBD2 is a possible D gene (6 bases). CDR1 and CDR2 from the germline V gene are SQVTM and ANQGSEA. V lost 4 bases, J lost 2 bases, and 15 bases lay in between. The CDR3 runs 14 residues. The CDR3 protein is CSVATGTYPYEQYF. In DNA, the CDR3 is TGCAGCGTTGCAACCGGGACTTATCCCTACGAGCAGTACTTC.